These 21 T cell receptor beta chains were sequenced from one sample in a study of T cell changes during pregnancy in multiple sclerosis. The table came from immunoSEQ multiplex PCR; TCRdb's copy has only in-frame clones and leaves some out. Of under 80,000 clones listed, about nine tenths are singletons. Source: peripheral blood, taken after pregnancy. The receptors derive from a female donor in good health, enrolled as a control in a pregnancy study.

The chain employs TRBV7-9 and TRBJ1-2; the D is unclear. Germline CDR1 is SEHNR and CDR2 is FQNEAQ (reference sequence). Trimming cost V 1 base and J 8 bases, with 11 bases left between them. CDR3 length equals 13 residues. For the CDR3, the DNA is TGTGCCAGCAGCTTAGACCAACTCGTAGGCTACACCTTC. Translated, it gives CASSLDQLVGYTF. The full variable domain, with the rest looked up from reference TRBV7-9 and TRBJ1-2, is DTGVSQNPRHKITKRGQNVTFRCDPISEHNRLYWYRQTLGQGPEFLTYFQNEAQLEKSRLLSDRFSAERPKGSFSTLEIQRTEQGDSAMYLCASSLDQLVGYTFGSGTRLTVV.

CDR3 coding DNA: TGTGCCAGCAGACCCATGGACGGGAAAAATCAGCCCCAGCATTTT. Its protein product is CASRPMDGKNQPQHF. This rearrangement joins TRBV6-6 to TRBJ1-5; D ambiguous. Trimming removed 6 bases at V and 4 bases at J, with 16 bases between. The germline gives CDR1 MNHNY, CDR2 SVGAGI (reference sequence). This CDR3 is 15 amino acids long.

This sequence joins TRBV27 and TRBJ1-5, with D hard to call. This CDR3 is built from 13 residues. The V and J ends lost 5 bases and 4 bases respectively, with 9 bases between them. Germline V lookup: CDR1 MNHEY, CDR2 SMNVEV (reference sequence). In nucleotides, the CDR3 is TGTGCCAGCAGTCGGACTCTAAATCAGCCCCAGCATTTT. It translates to CASSRTLNQPQHF.

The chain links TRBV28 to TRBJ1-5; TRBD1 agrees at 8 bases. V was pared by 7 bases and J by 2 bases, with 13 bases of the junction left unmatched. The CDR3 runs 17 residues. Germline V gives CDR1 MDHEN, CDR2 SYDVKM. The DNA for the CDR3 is TGTGCCAGCAAAGACAGGGGCATGAGGTCGGGCAATCAGCCCCAGCATTTT. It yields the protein CASKDRGMRSGNQPQHF.

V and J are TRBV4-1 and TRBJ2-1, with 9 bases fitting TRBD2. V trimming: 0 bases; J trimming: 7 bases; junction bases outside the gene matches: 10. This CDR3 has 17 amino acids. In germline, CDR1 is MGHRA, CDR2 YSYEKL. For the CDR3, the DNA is TGCGCCAGCAGCCAAGATGTTCTAGCGGGGTGGAGAAATGAGCAGTTCTTC. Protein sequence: CASSQDVLAGWRNEQFF.

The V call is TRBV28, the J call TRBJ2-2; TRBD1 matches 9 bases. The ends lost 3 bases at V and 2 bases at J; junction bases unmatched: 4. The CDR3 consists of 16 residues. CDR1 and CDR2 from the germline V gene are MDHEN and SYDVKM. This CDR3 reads CASSFWDRENTGELFF. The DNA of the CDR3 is TGTGCCAGCAGTTTTTGGGACAGGGAAAACACCGGGGAGCTGTTTTTT.

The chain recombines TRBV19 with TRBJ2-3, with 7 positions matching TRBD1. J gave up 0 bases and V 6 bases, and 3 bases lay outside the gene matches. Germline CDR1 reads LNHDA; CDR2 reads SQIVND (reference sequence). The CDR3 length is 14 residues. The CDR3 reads CASRTGSSTDTQYF. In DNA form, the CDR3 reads TGTGCCAGTAGGACAGGGTCTAGCACAGATACGCAGTATTTT.

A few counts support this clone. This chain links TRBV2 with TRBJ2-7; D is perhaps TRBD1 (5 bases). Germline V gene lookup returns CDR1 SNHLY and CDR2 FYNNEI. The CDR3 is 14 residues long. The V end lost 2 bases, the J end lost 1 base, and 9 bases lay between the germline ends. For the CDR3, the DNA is TGTGCCAGCAGTGAAACCCAGGGATCCTACGAGCAGTACTTC. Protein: CASSETQGSYEQYF.

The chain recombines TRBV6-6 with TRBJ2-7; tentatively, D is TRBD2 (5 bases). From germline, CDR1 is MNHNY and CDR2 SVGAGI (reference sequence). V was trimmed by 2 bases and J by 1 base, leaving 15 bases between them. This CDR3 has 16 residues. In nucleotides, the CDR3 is TGTGCCAGCAGTTACCCGGCCTCGAGGGCTTCCTACGAGCAGTACTTC. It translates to CASSYPASRASYEQYF.

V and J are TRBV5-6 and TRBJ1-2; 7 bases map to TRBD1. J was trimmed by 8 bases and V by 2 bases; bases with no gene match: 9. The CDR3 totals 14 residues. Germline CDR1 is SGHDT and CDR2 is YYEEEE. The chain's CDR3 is CASSFPPGGEGYTF. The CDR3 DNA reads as TGTGCCAGCAGCTTCCCCCCAGGGGGAGAGGGCTACACCTTC.

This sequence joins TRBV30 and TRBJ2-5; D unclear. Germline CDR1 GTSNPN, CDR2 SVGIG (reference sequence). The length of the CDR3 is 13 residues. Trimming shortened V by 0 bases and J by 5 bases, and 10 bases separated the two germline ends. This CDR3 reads CAWSVPGVETQYF. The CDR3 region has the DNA TGTGCCTGGAGTGTACCAGGCGTCGAGACCCAGTACTTC. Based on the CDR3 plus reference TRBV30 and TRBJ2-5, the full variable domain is SQTIHQWPATLVQPVGSPLSLECTVEGTSNPNLYWYRQAAGRGLQLLFYSVGIGQISSEVPQNLSASRPQDRQFILSSKKLLLSDSGFYLCAWSVPGVETQYFGPGTRLLVL.

CDR3 DNA sequence: TGTGCCAGCAGCGTGGGGACAGCTAGCAATCAGCCCCAGCATTTT. Its translation: CASSVGTASNQPQHF. The genes are TRBV9 and TRBJ1-5; the match to TRBD1 covers 7 bases. The V gene end was trimmed by 2 bases and the J gene end by 0 bases; junction bases not matched to a gene: 2. CDR1 is SGDLS and CDR2 is YYNGEE in the germline V gene. The CDR3 runs 15 residues.

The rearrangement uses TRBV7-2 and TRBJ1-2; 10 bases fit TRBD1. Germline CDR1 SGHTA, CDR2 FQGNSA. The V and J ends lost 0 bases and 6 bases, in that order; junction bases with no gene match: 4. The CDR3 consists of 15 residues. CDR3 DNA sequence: TGTGCCAGCAGCTTAGCTAGCGGGACAGGGGATGGCTACACCTTC. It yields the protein CASSLASGTGDGYTF.

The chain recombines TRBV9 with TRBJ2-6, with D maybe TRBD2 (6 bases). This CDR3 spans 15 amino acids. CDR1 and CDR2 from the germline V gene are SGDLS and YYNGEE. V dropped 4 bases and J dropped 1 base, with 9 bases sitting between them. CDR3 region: CASSYGGSGANVLTF. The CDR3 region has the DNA TGTGCCAGCAGCTACGGGGGTTCTGGGGCCAACGTCCTGACTTTC.

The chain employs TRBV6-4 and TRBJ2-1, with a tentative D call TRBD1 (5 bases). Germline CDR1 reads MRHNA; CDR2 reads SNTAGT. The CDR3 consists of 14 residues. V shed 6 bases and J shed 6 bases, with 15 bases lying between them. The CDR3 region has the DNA TGTGCCAGCAGCACCTTGGCTGACAGCAATGAGCAGTTCTTC. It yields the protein CASSTLADSNEQFF.

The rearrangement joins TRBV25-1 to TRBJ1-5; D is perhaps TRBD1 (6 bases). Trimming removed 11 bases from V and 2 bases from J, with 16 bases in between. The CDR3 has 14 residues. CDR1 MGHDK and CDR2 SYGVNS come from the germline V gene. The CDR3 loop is CAPYGQKGNQPQHF. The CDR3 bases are TGTGCCCCTTACGGACAGAAAGGCAATCAGCCCCAGCATTTT. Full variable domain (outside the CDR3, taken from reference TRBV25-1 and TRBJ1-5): EADIYQTPRYLVIGTGKKITLECSQTMGHDKMYWYQQDPGMELHLIHYSYGVNSTEKGDLSSESTVSRIRTEHFPLTLESARPSHTSQYLCAPYGQKGNQPQHFGDGTRLSIL.

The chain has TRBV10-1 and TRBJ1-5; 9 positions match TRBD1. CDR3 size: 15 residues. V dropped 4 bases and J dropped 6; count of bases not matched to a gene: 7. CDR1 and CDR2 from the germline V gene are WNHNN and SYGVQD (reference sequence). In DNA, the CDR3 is TGCGCCAGCAGTGGGATGGGACAGGGCTGTCAGCCCCAGCATTTT. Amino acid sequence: CASSGMGQGCQPQHF.

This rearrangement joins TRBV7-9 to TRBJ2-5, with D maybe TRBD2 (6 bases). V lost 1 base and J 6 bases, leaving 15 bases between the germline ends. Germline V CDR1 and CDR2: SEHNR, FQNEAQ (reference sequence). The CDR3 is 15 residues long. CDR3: CASSLGWASVKTQYF. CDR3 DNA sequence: TGTGCCAGCAGCTTAGGGTGGGCTAGCGTCAAGACCCAGTACTTC.

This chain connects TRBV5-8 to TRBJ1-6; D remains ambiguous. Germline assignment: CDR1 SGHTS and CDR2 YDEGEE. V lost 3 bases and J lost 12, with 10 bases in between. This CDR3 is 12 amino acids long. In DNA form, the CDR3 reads TGTGCCAGCAGCTGGGGAGAGGGACCCCTCCACTTT. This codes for CASSWGEGPLHF.

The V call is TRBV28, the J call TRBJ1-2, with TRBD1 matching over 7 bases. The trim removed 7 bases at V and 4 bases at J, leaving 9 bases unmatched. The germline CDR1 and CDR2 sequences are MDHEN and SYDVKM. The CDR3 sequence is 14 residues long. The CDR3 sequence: CASMSLGTAYGYTF. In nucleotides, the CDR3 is TGTGCCAGCATGTCACTCGGGACAGCCTATGGCTACACCTTC.

The CDR3 here is CASSLGLEGLGYTF. The DNA for the CDR3 is TGTGCCAGCAGCTTAGGTTTGGAGGGCCTTGGCTACACCTTC. The rearrangement links TRBV7-9 to TRBJ1-2; D not certain. Germline V gene lookup returns CDR1 SEHNR and CDR2 FQNEAQ (reference sequence). V lost 1 base and J lost 7, with 13 bases in between. CDR3 length equals 14 residues.